This TCR beta chain was captured by sequencing in a study of beta chain features in type 1 diabetes. Whole-study findings and limits: When Type 1 diabetes patients were examined, their TCRB CDR3s proved moderately but significantly shorter in all four CD4+ subsets.

Purities over 95% were achieved in all sorted populations. The study reverse transcribed the entire isolated RNA, so it sequenced expressed TCRB transcripts. Profiling relied on immunoSEQ multiplex PCR, and the TCRdb table lists in-frame clones only, not all of them. This sample yields tens of thousands of clones, of which roughly 31% are seen a single time; 0.45% belongs to the top ten. Details on this clone: What it binds is not known.

Germline values: CDR1 MGHDK, CDR2 SYGVNS. The CDR3 length is 14 residues. V gave up 9 bases and J gave up 0 bases; unmatched junction bases: 3. The chain employs TRBV25-1 and TRBJ2-2; 8 positions match TRBD1. The sample consisted of stem cell memory CD4+ T cells from blood. This clonotype originated in a woman aged 18-30 years in good health. CDR3: CASSDRANTGELFF. CDR3 nucleotide sequence: TGTGCCAGTTCGGACAGGGCGAACACCGGGGAGCTGTTTTTT.